What follows are 6 T cell receptor beta chains derived from one specimen sequenced in a study of T cell repertoires in cytomegalovirus infection. No antigen has been assigned to these receptors. TCRdb fed the reads into MiXCR, producing one record per CDR3 protein. This table holds a few hundred thousand distinct CDR3 sequences, 25% to 30% found once. Specimen: cultured PBMCs, collected from culture after CMV antigen stimulation. These receptors all come from a human donor in good health (CMV status not recorded). Some clones in this sample may be carry-over from other donors' samples.

The J gene is TRBJ2-5, the V gene TRBV7-3, with TRBD2 as a possible D gene (6 bases). The CDR3 is made up of 15 amino acids. V shed 2 bases and J shed 2 bases, with 12 bases lying between them. Per the germline V gene, CDR1 is SGHTA and CDR2 is FQGTGA. CDR3 bases: TGTGCCAGCAGCTTAGGGCCTAGCGCTCAAGAGACCCAGTACTTC. It is translated as CASSLGPSAQETQYF. Full variable domain (remainder filled in from reference TRBV7-3 and TRBJ2-5): GAGVSQTPSNKVTEKGKYVELRCDPISGHTALYWYRQSLGQGPEFLIYFQGTGAADDSGLPNDRFFAVRPEGSVSTLKIQRTERGDSAVYLCASSLGPSAQETQYFGPGTRLLVL.

This clonotype was detected only a few times. V gene TRBV10-3 combines with J gene TRBJ1-3, with D unresolved. Trimming took 3 bases from V and 7 from J, leaving 7 bases between them. This CDR3 has 12 amino acids. Per germline, CDR1 ENHRY and CDR2 SYGVKD. CDR3 in amino acids: CAISDPGNTIYF. CDR3 nucleotides: TGTGCCATCAGTGATCCCGGGAACACCATATATTTT.

V is TRBV28 and J is TRBJ1-2, with D possibly matching TRBD1 (5 bases). Germline lookup yields CDR1 MDHEN and CDR2 SYDVKM. CDR3 size: 13 residues. Between the trimmed V and J ends, which lost 7 bases and 4 bases, there was a span of 13 bases. The DNA of the CDR3 is TGTGCCAGCAAGGGGAGGGGAGGCTATGGCTACACCTTC. This encodes CASKGRGGYGYTF.

The chain combines TRBV10-3 with TRBJ2-5; D is possibly TRBD2 (7 bases). Germline values: CDR1 ENHRY, CDR2 SYGVKD. CDR3 length: 13 residues. Trimming took 4 bases from V and 5 from J, leaving 11 bases between them. DNA for the CDR3: TGTGCCATCAGTGCGGGGGGCCAGGAGACCCAGTACTTC. As protein: CAISAGGQETQYF.

The chain joins TRBV28 to TRBJ2-7; TRBD1 aligns across 7 bases. The V gene's germline CDR1 is MDHEN and CDR2 SYDVKM. Losses at the gene ends were 5 bases for V and 7 bases for J; bases not matched to a gene: 17. The CDR3 loop spans 16 amino acids. The CDR3 bases are TGTGCCAGCAGTCCCCCCTTATTGACAGGGCAAGGGGAGCAGTACTTC. Encoded protein: CASSPPLLTGQGEQYF.

This clonotype was seen ten or more times. This chain uses TRBV6-1 with TRBJ1-2; possibly TRBD1 for D (6 bases). The CDR3 length is 13 residues. The V end lost 5 bases, the J end lost 4 bases, and 11 bases lay between the germline ends. CDR1 is MNHNS and CDR2 is SASEGT in the germline V gene. This chain's CDR3 is CASSLGTTYGYTF. As DNA, the CDR3 is TGTGCCAGCAGTCTCGGGACAACCTATGGCTACACCTTC.